The 3 T cell receptor beta chains listed next were all sequenced from one sample in a study of regulatory T cells in long-lasting Graves disease. Indicated time point: newly diagnosed GD, antithyroid drugs for less than 3 months. RNA extracted from PBMCs served as the sequencing template. Library construction for TCR beta used iRepertoire HTBI primers and Arm-PCR of CDR3 regions. TCRdb re-called the multiplex PCR reads with MiXCR, one entry per CDR3 protein. The sample consists of under 250,000 distinct CDR3 sequences, around 20% of them appearing once. Source: peripheral blood mononuclear cells (PBMCs), taken at new diagnosis, from a patient treated with antithyroid drugs. Receptor source: a female donor with Graves disease.

This clonotype was counted at least ten times. This chain joins TRBV7-8 and TRBJ1-2, with D unclear. The CDR3 is made up of 16 amino acids. Trimming stripped 1 base from V and 0 bases from J, with 12 bases between. CDR1 is SGHVS, CDR2 FQNEAQ, per germline. Here the CDR3 reads CASSLGGRSANYGYTF. The DNA for the CDR3 is TGTGCCAGCAGCTTAGGCGGACGGTCAGCTAACTATGGCTACACCTTC.

This clonotype was observed many times. The rearrangement links TRBV9 to TRBJ2-1; a weak D match, TRBD2 (6 bases). The CDR3 runs 15 residues. In germline, CDR1 is SGDLS, CDR2 YYNGEE. Trimming took 0 bases from V and 5 from J, leaving 12 bases between them. The CDR3 DNA reads TGTGCCAGCAGCGTAGGATCGCGGGGTGACAATGAGCAGTTCTTC. It yields the protein CASSVGSRGDNEQFF.

As DNA, the CDR3 is TGCAGTGCTAGGCGGACAGGGGGTTTGTCTGGAAACACCATATATTTT. Translating it yields CSARRTGGLSGNTIYF. The chain employs TRBV20-1 and TRBJ1-3, with 10 bases that match TRBD1. J was trimmed by 1 base and V by 3 bases; bases with no gene match: 6. The CDR3 covers 16 residues. Germline loops: CDR1 DFQATT, CDR2 SNEGSKA (reference sequence).